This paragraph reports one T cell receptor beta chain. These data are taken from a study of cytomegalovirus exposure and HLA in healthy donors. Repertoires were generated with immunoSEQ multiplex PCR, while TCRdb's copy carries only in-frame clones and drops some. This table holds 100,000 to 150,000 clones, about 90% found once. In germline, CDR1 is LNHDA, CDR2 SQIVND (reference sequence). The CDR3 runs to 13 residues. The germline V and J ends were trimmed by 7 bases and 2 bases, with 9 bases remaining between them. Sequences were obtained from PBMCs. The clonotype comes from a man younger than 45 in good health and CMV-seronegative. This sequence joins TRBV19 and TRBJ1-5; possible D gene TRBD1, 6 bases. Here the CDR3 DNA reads TGTGCCAGTACCAGGGGAGGCAATCAGCCCCAGCATTTT. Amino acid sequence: CASTRGGNQPQHF.